This entry is about one TCR beta chain. Profiled with immunoSEQ multiplex PCR; TCRdb holds only in-frame clones, not every one. Of a few hundred thousand clones listed, 65% to 90% were seen once; the top ten hold roughly 4.5%. The sample originates from a study of blood T cell repertoires in COVID-19. Overall study context: Samples of COVID-19 (acute and convalescent) were obtained from the United States, Italy and Spain.

The CDR3 is made up of 13 amino acids. V lost 7 bases to trimming and J lost 0 bases; unmatched junction nucleotides: 1. Germline V CDR1 and CDR2: MNHEY, SVGAGI. This TCR was sampled from a man aged 45-65 years with acute or convalescent COVID-19. Sample: peripheral blood. The rearrangement links TRBV6-5 to TRBJ1-1; 8 nucleotides match TRBD1. This CDR3 reads CASKDRVNTEAFF. The CDR3 nucleotides read TGTGCCAGCAAGGACAGGGTGAACACTGAAGCTTTCTTT.